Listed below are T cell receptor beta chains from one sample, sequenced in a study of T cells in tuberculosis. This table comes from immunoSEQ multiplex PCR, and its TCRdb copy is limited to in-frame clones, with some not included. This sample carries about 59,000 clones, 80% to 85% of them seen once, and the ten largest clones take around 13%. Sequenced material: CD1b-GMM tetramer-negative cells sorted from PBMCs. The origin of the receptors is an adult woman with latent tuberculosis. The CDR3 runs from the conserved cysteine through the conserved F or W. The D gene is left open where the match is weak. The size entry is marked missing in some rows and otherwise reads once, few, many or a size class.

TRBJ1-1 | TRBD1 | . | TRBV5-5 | TGTGCCAGCAGCTTGACAGGGGGCTATGGGTGGGACACTGAAGCTTTCTTT | CASSLTGGYGWDTEAFF
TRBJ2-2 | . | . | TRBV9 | TGTGCCAGCGCCGGGGGTATCACCGGGGAGCTGTTTTTT | CASAGGITGELFF
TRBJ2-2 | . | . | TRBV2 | TGTGCCAGCAGCCAGGGCCACACCGGGGAGCTGTTTTTT | CASSQGHTGELFF
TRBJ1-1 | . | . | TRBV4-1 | TGCGCCAGCAGCCGGACTGTGAACACTGAAGCTTTCTTT | CASSRTVNTEAFF
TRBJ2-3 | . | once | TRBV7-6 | TGTGCCAGCAGCACCAAGACTAGATCGACAGATACGCAGTATTTT | CASSTKTRSTDTQYF
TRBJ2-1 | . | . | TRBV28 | TGTGCCAGCAGTCGTCGGAGGGCCCTCTACAATGAGCAGTTCTTC | CASSRRRALYNEQFF
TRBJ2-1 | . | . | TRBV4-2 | TGTGCCAGCAGCCATAACCAGGGGGAGCAGTTCTTC | CASSHNQGEQFF
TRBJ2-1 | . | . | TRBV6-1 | TGTGCCAGCAGCTTACTCAGGGGCTATGAGCAGTTCTTC | CASSLLRGYEQFF
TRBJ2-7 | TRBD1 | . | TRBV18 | TGTGCCAGCTCACCCTCGGGACAGGGTTCCGGACAGCAGTACTTC | CASSPSGQGSGQQYF
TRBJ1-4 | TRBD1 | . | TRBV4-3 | TGCGCCAGCAGCTCAGACAGGGGGCGCGGTGAAAAACTGTTTTTT | CASSSDRGRGEKLFF
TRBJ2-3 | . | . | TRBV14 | TGTGCCAGCAGCCAAGGAACAAGTCGCCGGACTAGCACAGATACGCAGTATTTT | CASSQGTSRRTSTDTQYF
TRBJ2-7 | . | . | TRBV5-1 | TGCGCCAGCAGCTTGGATCCAGGAAACTACGAGCAGTACTTC | CASSLDPGNYEQYF
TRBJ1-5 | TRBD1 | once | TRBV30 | TGTGCCTGGAGTTCGAGATTGGGGACAGGGGAAGGTCAGCCCCAGCATTTT | CAWSSRLGTGEGQPQHF
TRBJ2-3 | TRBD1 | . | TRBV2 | TGTGCCAGCAGTGGACAGGGGGCCTCAGATACGCAGTATTTT | CASSGQGASDTQYF
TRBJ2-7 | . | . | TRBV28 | TGTGCCATCGGTCGGCAGTACTTC | CAIGRQYF